Sequencing of this TCR beta chain was carried out in a study of OX40 agonist ivuxolimab in advanced cancers. Notes on the study in general: Fewer expanded clones were found on average in CD4+ than in CD8+ T cells.

The length of the CDR3 is 17 residues. The V gene end was trimmed by 4 bases and the J gene end by 6 bases; junction bases not matched to a gene: 14. Germline values: CDR1 SGDLS, CDR2 YYNGEE. Comment on this clone: Its cognate antigen is unknown.

Only in-frame clones appear in the TCRdb table, and some are missing; sequencing was by immunoSEQ multiplex PCR. The sample holds approximately 69,000 clones, approximately 80% seen once. This clonotype originated in an adult with an advanced solid tumor such as melanoma, head and neck, liver or kidney cancer. The genes are TRBV9 and TRBJ2-1, with TRBD2 matching 9 bases. This specimen was CD4+ or CD8+ T cells sorted from blood, taken in a trial of the OX40 agonist ivuxolimab. Here the CDR3 DNA reads TGTGCCAGCAGCCCGACCCCTCAAGCGGGAGGATCCAATGAGCAGTTCTTC. Translated, it gives CASSPTPQAGGSNEQFF.